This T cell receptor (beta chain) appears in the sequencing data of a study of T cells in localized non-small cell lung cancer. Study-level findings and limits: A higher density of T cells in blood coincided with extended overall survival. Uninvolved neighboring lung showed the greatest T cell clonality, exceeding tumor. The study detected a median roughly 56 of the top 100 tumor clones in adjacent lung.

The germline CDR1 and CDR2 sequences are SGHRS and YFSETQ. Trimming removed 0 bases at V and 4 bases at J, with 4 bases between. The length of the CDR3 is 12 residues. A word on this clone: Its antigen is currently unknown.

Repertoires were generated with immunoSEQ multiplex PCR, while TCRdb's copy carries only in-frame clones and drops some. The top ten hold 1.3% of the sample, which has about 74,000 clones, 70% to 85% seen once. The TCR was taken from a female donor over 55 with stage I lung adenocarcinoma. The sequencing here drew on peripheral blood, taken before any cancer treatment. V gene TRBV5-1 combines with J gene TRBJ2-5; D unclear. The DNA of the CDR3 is TGCGCCAGCAGCTTGGCCCGAGAGACCCAGTACTTC. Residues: CASSLARETQYF.